This entry is about one T cell receptor (beta chain). Its target is not known. This record comes from a study of a mutant IDH1 vaccine in newly diagnosed glioma. Turning to the study itself: The study started vaccination 4-6 weeks after radiotherapy alone, or with temozolomide cycles. Treated patients were roughly 60% male, roughly 40% female, mean age approximately 42 years. Study-level findings and limits: Pseudoprogression seemingly bore no relation to changes in top peripheral T cell clonotypes.

Time point described: week 47, end of study. Each dose delivered 300 ug of mutant IDH1 20-mer peptide subcutaneously with imiquimod. Sequencing used immunoSEQ multiplex PCR; TCRdb keeps in-frame clones, though not all of them. The sample includes 45,000 to 65,000 clones, 65% of them seen just once. Germline lookup yields CDR1 SGHRS and CDR2 YFSETQ. V gave up 0 bases and J gave up 3 bases, with 7 bases separating them. The CDR3 covers 15 residues. The sequencing here drew on peripheral blood mononuclear cells (PBMCs), taken from a glioma patient whose treatment included an IDH1 peptide vaccine. The rearrangement uses TRBV5-1 and TRBJ2-6; no clear D. This TCR derives from a man aged 35-49 years with glioma. Some clones in this sample may be carry-over from other donors' samples. The CDR3 region has the DNA TGCGCCAGCAGCTTGGAGTCGGTTGGGGCCAACGTCCTGACTTTC. This sequence encodes CASSLESVGANVLTF.